This is a list of T cell receptor beta chains from one sample in a study of cytomegalovirus exposure and HLA in healthy donors. Sequencing was performed with immunoSEQ multiplex PCR; in TCRdb, only in-frame clones are kept and a portion is missing. The table has 100,000 to 150,000 clones, roughly 79% seen once. Sequencing was done on a sample of PBMCs. These receptors were taken from a woman between 50 and 59 years old in good health and CMV-seronegative. CDR3s include the opening cysteine and the closing phenylalanine or tryptophan. Each record gives: J gene, V gene, clone size, D gene, CDR3 length, CDR3 DNA, CDR3 protein. D genes are given only for firm matches. Clone size is given for some rows only: seen once, a few or many times, or a class if the clone is expanded.

j_call: TRBJ1-5; v_call: TRBV19; clone_size: .; d_call: TRBD1; cdr3_length: 15; cdr3_nt: TGTGCCAGTACTACGACAGGGGGAAGCAATCAGCCCCAGCATTTT; cdr3_aa: CASTTTGGSNQPQHF
j_call: TRBJ1-4; v_call: TRBV5-6; clone_size: .; d_call: TRBD1; cdr3_length: 15; cdr3_nt: TGTGCCAGCAGCCTCACCGGGACAGGGGTTGAAAAACTGTTTTTT; cdr3_aa: CASSLTGTGVEKLFF
j_call: TRBJ1-1; v_call: TRBV29-1; clone_size: .; d_call: .; cdr3_length: 13; cdr3_nt: TGCAGCGTTGATAGGGGAATGAACACTGAAGCTTTCTTT; cdr3_aa: CSVDRGMNTEAFF
j_call: TRBJ1-2; v_call: TRBV6-5; clone_size: .; d_call: .; cdr3_length: 16; cdr3_nt: TGTGCCAGCAGTTACGGCTTCCCCACCAGTGCCTATGGCTACACCTTC; cdr3_aa: CASSYGFPTSAYGYTF
j_call: TRBJ2-3; v_call: TRBV13; clone_size: few; d_call: TRBD2; cdr3_length: 17; cdr3_nt: TGTGCCAGCAGCTCACACGCCGGGACTAGGGCCACAGATACGCAGTATTTT; cdr3_aa: CASSSHAGTRATDTQYF
j_call: TRBJ2-3; v_call: TRBV7-2; clone_size: few; d_call: TRBD2; cdr3_length: 19; cdr3_nt: TGTGCCAGCAGCTTAAGGCGGCTGGCGGGGGTTACTAGCACAGATACGCAGTATTTT; cdr3_aa: CASSLRRLAGVTSTDTQYF
j_call: TRBJ1-5; v_call: TRBV2; clone_size: .; d_call: .; cdr3_length: 17; cdr3_nt: TGTGCCAGCAGTGAAGCGCTAACGACAACTCACCATCAGCCCCAGCATTTT; cdr3_aa: CASSEALTTTHHQPQHF
j_call: TRBJ2-1; v_call: TRBV6-1; clone_size: .; d_call: TRBD2; cdr3_length: 13; cdr3_nt: TGTGCCAGCAGTGAAGGAGGACAGCGGGGGGCTTTCTTC; cdr3_aa: CASSEGGQRGAFF
j_call: TRBJ1-1; v_call: TRBV2; clone_size: once; d_call: TRBD1; cdr3_length: 14; cdr3_nt: TGTGCCAGTGCTGAGACAGGGCCGAACACTGAAGCTTTCTTT; cdr3_aa: CASAETGPNTEAFF
j_call: TRBJ2-7; v_call: TRBV7-3; clone_size: .; d_call: .; cdr3_length: 12; cdr3_nt: TGTGCCAGCACTATGAACTCCTACGAGCAGTACTTC; cdr3_aa: CASTMNSYEQYF
j_call: TRBJ1-1; v_call: TRBV7-9; clone_size: .; d_call: .; cdr3_length: 16; cdr3_nt: TGTGCCAGCAGCTTTATGCTGGGACTACTGAACACTGAAGCTTTCTTT; cdr3_aa: CASSFMLGLLNTEAFF
j_call: TRBJ1-5; v_call: TRBV7-2; clone_size: .; d_call: .; cdr3_length: 17; cdr3_nt: TGTGCCAGCAGCTTAGGCGGTACAGGGTGGGGAAATCAGCCCCAGCATTTT; cdr3_aa: CASSLGGTGWGNQPQHF
j_call: TRBJ2-1; v_call: TRBV29-1; clone_size: once; d_call: .; cdr3_length: 13; cdr3_nt: TGCAGCGTTGTGGCTGACGGAACGGGGGAGCAGTTCTTC; cdr3_aa: CSVVADGTGEQFF
j_call: TRBJ2-6; v_call: TRBV30; clone_size: .; d_call: TRBD1; cdr3_length: 19; cdr3_nt: TGTGCCTGGGACCGGGACAGGGGGCTACTTTTCTCTGGGGCCAACGTCCTGACTTTC; cdr3_aa: CAWDRDRGLLFSGANVLTF
j_call: TRBJ2-7; v_call: TRBV7-3; clone_size: once; d_call: .; cdr3_length: 15; cdr3_nt: TGTGCCAGCAGCTCAGGACTAGGGGGAGGTTACGAGCAGTACTTC; cdr3_aa: CASSSGLGGGYEQYF
j_call: TRBJ1-2; v_call: TRBV9; clone_size: .; d_call: .; cdr3_length: 14; cdr3_nt: .; cdr3_aa: CASSVGGGIGGYPF
j_call: TRBJ1-2; v_call: TRBV4-3; clone_size: .; d_call: .; cdr3_length: 15; cdr3_nt: TGCGCCAGCAGCCAAGGGTCGGGACTGAACTATGGCTACACCTTC; cdr3_aa: CASSQGSGLNYGYTF
j_call: TRBJ2-1; v_call: TRBV29-1; clone_size: .; d_call: .; cdr3_length: 18; cdr3_nt: TGCAGCGTTGAAGACCCCATAGTGCAGGTTTCCTCCTACAATGAGCAGTTCTTC; cdr3_aa: CSVEDPIVQVSSYNEQFF
j_call: TRBJ1-5; v_call: TRBV15; clone_size: .; d_call: TRBD1; cdr3_length: 17; cdr3_nt: TGTGCCACCAGCAAAGGACAGGGGGCGAGGAGCAATCAGCCCCAGCATTTT; cdr3_aa: CATSKGQGARSNQPQHF
j_call: TRBJ2-5; v_call: TRBV12-5; clone_size: .; d_call: .; cdr3_length: 15; cdr3_nt: TGTGCTAGTGGTCCTCCAGGGGCCGGACAAGAGACCCAGTACTTC; cdr3_aa: CASGPPGAGQETQYF
j_call: TRBJ2-2; v_call: TRBV7-2; clone_size: .; d_call: TRBD2; cdr3_length: 16; cdr3_nt: TGTGCCAGCAGCTTACAAAGCGGGAGGGCCACCGGGGAGCTGTTTTTT; cdr3_aa: CASSLQSGRATGELFF
j_call: TRBJ2-1; v_call: TRBV7-3; clone_size: .; d_call: TRBD2; cdr3_length: 18; cdr3_nt: TGTGCCAGCAGTAACGTACGGCTAGCGGGAGATTCCTACAATGAGCAGTTCTTC; cdr3_aa: CASSNVRLAGDSYNEQFF
j_call: TRBJ1-1; v_call: TRBV15; clone_size: once; d_call: .; cdr3_length: 14; cdr3_nt: TGTGCCACCAGCAGAGATCCTGGAGGCACTGAAGCTTTCTTT; cdr3_aa: CATSRDPGGTEAFF
j_call: TRBJ2-2; v_call: TRBV9; clone_size: .; d_call: TRBD2; cdr3_length: 18; cdr3_nt: TGTGCCAGCAGCGCCCACTTTAGGCTAGCGGTTAACACCGGGGAGCTGTTTTTT; cdr3_aa: CASSAHFRLAVNTGELFF
j_call: TRBJ1-2; v_call: TRBV28; clone_size: .; d_call: .; cdr3_length: 14; cdr3_nt: TGTGCCAGCAGTTTAGGGGGGGCTAACTATGGCTACACCTTC; cdr3_aa: CASSLGGANYGYTF
j_call: TRBJ1-1; v_call: TRBV6-6; clone_size: .; d_call: TRBD1; cdr3_length: 13; cdr3_nt: TGTGCCAGCAGTTACCCCGACAGGGAGAAAGCTTTCTTT; cdr3_aa: CASSYPDREKAFF
j_call: TRBJ1-3; v_call: TRBV30; clone_size: .; d_call: .; cdr3_length: 18; cdr3_nt: TGTGCCTGGAGGGATGTCACCGCCGGGGCAGGGGCTGGAAACACCATATATTTT; cdr3_aa: CAWRDVTAGAGAGNTIYF
j_call: TRBJ1-5; v_call: TRBV19; clone_size: .; d_call: .; cdr3_length: 15; cdr3_nt: TGTGCCAGTAGTGGGTCTAACCAGGGTAGACAGCCCCAGCATTTT; cdr3_aa: CASSGSNQGRQPQHF
j_call: TRBJ2-2; v_call: TRBV28; clone_size: few; d_call: TRBD2; cdr3_length: 15; cdr3_nt: TGTGCCAGCAGTTCTCTAGCTAGCGGGGAGTTCTGGATGTTTTTT; cdr3_aa: CASSSLASGEFWMFF
j_call: TRBJ2-1; v_call: TRBV27; clone_size: .; d_call: TRBD1; cdr3_length: 18; cdr3_nt: TGTGCCAGCAGTCTGTGGGGGACAGGGATAGGGTCCTACAATGAGCAGTTCTTC; cdr3_aa: CASSLWGTGIGSYNEQFF
j_call: TRBJ2-2; v_call: TRBV9; clone_size: .; d_call: .; cdr3_length: 11; cdr3_nt: TGTGCCAGCAGCGTCGGCGGGGAGCTGTTTTTT; cdr3_aa: CASSVGGELFF
j_call: TRBJ1-1; v_call: TRBV7-9; clone_size: .; d_call: TRBD1; cdr3_length: 15; cdr3_nt: TGTGCCAGCAGCACCGACAGGGGAGACTTCACTGAAGCTTTCTTT; cdr3_aa: CASSTDRGDFTEAFF
j_call: TRBJ2-3; v_call: TRBV7-3; clone_size: .; d_call: .; cdr3_length: 13; cdr3_nt: TGTGCCAGCAGCTTACCGGCGGGAGATACGCAGTATTTT; cdr3_aa: CASSLPAGDTQYF
j_call: TRBJ2-3; v_call: TRBV9; clone_size: .; d_call: .; cdr3_length: 12; cdr3_nt: TGTGCCAGCAGCCCCCACACAGATACGCAGTATTTT; cdr3_aa: CASSPHTDTQYF
j_call: TRBJ1-1; v_call: TRBV5-1; clone_size: .; d_call: TRBD1; cdr3_length: 15; cdr3_nt: TGCGCCAGCAGCTTGGGGACAGGCCTGAACACTGAAGCTTTCTTT; cdr3_aa: CASSLGTGLNTEAFF
j_call: TRBJ2-7; v_call: TRBV15; clone_size: .; d_call: TRBD1; cdr3_length: 15; cdr3_nt: TGTGCCACCAGCAGACGAAGGACAGGGGCCTACGAGCAGTACTTC; cdr3_aa: CATSRRRTGAYEQYF
j_call: TRBJ2-2; v_call: TRBV6-5; clone_size: .; d_call: TRBD1; cdr3_length: 15; cdr3_nt: TGTGCCAGCAGTACCGGACAGGGCTTGGGCGGGGAGCTGTTTTTT; cdr3_aa: CASSTGQGLGGELFF
j_call: TRBJ1-2; v_call: TRBV19; clone_size: .; d_call: .; cdr3_length: 17; cdr3_nt: TGTGCCAGTAGTAAAAGAGCCGACAGGACGGGGTTCGGTGGCTACACCTTC; cdr3_aa: CASSKRADRTGFGGYTF
j_call: TRBJ1-1; v_call: TRBV14; clone_size: once; d_call: .; cdr3_length: 13; cdr3_nt: TGTGCCAGCAGCCAATCGGGGTACACTGAAGCTTTCTTT; cdr3_aa: CASSQSGYTEAFF
j_call: TRBJ1-3; v_call: TRBV5-1; clone_size: .; d_call: .; cdr3_length: 14; cdr3_nt: TGCGCCAGCAGCCCGAGCAACTCTGGAAACACCATATATTTT; cdr3_aa: CASSPSNSGNTIYF
j_call: TRBJ1-1; v_call: TRBV11-2; clone_size: .; d_call: .; cdr3_length: 13; cdr3_nt: TGTGCCAGCAGCTTAGGCAGGGCCACTGAAGCTTTCTTT; cdr3_aa: CASSLGRATEAFF
j_call: TRBJ1-5; v_call: TRBV7-9; clone_size: .; d_call: TRBD1; cdr3_length: 16; cdr3_nt: TGTGCCAGCAGCTTAGGATTGGGGACAGGGGATCAGCCCCAGCATTTT; cdr3_aa: CASSLGLGTGDQPQHF
j_call: TRBJ2-3; v_call: TRBV30; clone_size: .; d_call: TRBD2; cdr3_length: 14; cdr3_nt: TGTGCCTGGACCACTAGCGGGAGTCAAGATACGCAGTATTTT; cdr3_aa: CAWTTSGSQDTQYF
j_call: TRBJ1-2; v_call: TRBV4-2; clone_size: .; d_call: .; cdr3_length: 17; cdr3_nt: TGTGCCAGCAGCCAAGATTTGGGACTCAGACAGACCTATGGCTACACCTTC; cdr3_aa: CASSQDLGLRQTYGYTF
j_call: TRBJ1-5; v_call: TRBV15; clone_size: .; d_call: .; cdr3_length: 15; cdr3_nt: TGTGCCACCAGCAGAGCGGGAGGGCCTCTCGCGCCCCAGCATTTT; cdr3_aa: CATSRAGGPLAPQHF
j_call: TRBJ1-1; v_call: TRBV6-1; clone_size: .; d_call: TRBD1; cdr3_length: 13; cdr3_nt: TGTGCCACCGGGACAGGATCGAACACTGAAGCTTTCTTT; cdr3_aa: CATGTGSNTEAFF
j_call: TRBJ2-7; v_call: TRBV2; clone_size: .; d_call: .; cdr3_length: 11; cdr3_nt: TGTGCCAGCACTTCGCGCTACGAGCAGTACTTC; cdr3_aa: CASTSRYEQYF
j_call: TRBJ2-7; v_call: TRBV11-2; clone_size: .; d_call: TRBD1; cdr3_length: 15; cdr3_nt: TGTGCCAGCAGCGATCTCCGGGACAGGGGCTACGAGCAGTACTTC; cdr3_aa: CASSDLRDRGYEQYF
j_call: TRBJ2-2; v_call: TRBV4-3; clone_size: .; d_call: .; cdr3_length: 16; cdr3_nt: TGCGCCAGCAGCCAAGATCAGGCAGGCACAGGGCAAAAACAGTTTTTT; cdr3_aa: CASSQDQAGTGQKQFF
j_call: TRBJ1-2; v_call: TRBV2; clone_size: .; d_call: .; cdr3_length: 15; cdr3_nt: TGTGCCAGCAGTGTTATAAGACAGGAGGACTATGGCTACACCTTC; cdr3_aa: CASSVIRQEDYGYTF
j_call: TRBJ2-3; v_call: TRBV4-3; clone_size: .; d_call: .; cdr3_length: 15; cdr3_nt: TGCGCCAGCAGCCAAGATCGGCCAACAGGGAATACGCAGTATTTT; cdr3_aa: CASSQDRPTGNTQYF
j_call: TRBJ1-3; v_call: TRBV5-1; clone_size: .; d_call: .; cdr3_length: 14; cdr3_nt: TGCGCCAGCAGCTCGGAGGGCGGAGGAAACACCATATATTTT; cdr3_aa: CASSSEGGGNTIYF